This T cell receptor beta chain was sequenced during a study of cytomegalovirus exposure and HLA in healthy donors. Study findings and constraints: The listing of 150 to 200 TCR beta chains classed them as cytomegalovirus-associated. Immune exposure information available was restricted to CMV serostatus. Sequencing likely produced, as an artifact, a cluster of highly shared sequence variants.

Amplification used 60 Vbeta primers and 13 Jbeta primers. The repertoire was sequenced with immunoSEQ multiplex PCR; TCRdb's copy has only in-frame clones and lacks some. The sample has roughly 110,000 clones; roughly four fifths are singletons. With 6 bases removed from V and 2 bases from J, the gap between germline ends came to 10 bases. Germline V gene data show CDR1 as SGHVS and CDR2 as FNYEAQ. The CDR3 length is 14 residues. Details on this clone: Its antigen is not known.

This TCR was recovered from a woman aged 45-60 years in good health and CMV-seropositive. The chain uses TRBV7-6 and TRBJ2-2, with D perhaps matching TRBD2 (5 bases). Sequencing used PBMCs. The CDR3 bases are TGTGCCAGCAGTTGGACTTTCAACACCGGGGAGCTGTTTTTT. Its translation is CASSWTFNTGELFF.